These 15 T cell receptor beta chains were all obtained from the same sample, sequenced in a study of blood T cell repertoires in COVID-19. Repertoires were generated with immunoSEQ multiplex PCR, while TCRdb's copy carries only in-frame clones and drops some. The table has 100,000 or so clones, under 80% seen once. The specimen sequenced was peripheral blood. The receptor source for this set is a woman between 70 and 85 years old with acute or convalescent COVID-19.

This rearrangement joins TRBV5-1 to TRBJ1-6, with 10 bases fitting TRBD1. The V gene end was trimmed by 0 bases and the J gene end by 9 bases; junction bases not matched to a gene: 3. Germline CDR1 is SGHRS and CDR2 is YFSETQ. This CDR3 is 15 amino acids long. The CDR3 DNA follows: TGCGCCAGCAGCTTGGGGGGACAGGGGACTTCACCCCTCCACTTT. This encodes CASSLGGQGTSPLHF.

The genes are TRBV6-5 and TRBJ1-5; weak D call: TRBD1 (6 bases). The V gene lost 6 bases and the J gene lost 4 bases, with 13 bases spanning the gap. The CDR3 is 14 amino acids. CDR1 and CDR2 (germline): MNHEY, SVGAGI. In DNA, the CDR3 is TGTGCCAGCAGAAGTACAGGGCTAAATCAGCCCCAGCATTTT. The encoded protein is CASRSTGLNQPQHF.

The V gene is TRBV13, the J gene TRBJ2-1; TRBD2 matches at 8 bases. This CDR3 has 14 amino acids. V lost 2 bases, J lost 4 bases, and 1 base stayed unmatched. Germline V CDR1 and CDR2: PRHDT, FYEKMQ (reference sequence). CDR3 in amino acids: CASSLTSGYNEQFF. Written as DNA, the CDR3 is TGTGCCAGCAGCTTAACTAGCGGTTACAATGAGCAGTTCTTC.

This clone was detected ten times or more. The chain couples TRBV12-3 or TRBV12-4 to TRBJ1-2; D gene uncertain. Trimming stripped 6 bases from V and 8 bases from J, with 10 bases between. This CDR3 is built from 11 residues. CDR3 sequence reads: CASRAGAGYTF. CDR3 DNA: TGTGCCAGCAGGGCGGGAGCCGGCTACACCTTC.

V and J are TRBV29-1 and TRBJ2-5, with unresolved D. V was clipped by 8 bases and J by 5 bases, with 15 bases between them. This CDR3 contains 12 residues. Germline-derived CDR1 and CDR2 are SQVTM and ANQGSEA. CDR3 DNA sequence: TGCAGCATTACTCCTGTCGGGGAGACCCAGTACTTC. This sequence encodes CSITPVGETQYF. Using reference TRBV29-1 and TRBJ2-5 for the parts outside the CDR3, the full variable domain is SAVISQKPSRDICQRGTSLTIQCQVDSQVTMMFWYRQQPGQSLTLIATANQGSEATYESGFVIDKFPISRPNLTFSTLTVSNMSPEDSSIYLCSITPVGETQYFGPGTRLLVL.

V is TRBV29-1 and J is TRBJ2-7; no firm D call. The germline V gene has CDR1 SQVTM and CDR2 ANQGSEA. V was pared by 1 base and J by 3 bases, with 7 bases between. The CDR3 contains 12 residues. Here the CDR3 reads CSVEAGLYEQYF. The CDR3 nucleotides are TGCAGCGTTGAAGCAGGTCTCTACGAGCAGTACTTC.

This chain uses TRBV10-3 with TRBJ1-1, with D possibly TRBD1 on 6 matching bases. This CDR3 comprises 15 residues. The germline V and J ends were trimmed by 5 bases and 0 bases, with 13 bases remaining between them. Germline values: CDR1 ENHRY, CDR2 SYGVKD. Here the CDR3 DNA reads TGTGCCATCAGTCCCGGGGGGGGCCTGAACACTGAAGCTTTCTTT. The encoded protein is CAISPGGGLNTEAFF.

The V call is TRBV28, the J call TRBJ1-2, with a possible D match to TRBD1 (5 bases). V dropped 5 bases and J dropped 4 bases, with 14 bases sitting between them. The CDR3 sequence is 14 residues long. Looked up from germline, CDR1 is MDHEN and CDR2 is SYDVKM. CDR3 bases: TGTGCCAGCAGTGGTATCAGGGTTAGCTATGGCTACACCTTC. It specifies CASSGIRVSYGYTF.

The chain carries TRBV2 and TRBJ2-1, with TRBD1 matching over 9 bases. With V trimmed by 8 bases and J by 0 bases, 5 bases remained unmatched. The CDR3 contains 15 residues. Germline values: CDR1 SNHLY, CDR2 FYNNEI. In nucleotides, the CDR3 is TGTGCCAGCCTCACACAGGGGGCCTCCTACAATGAGCAGTTCTTC. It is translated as CASLTQGASYNEQFF.

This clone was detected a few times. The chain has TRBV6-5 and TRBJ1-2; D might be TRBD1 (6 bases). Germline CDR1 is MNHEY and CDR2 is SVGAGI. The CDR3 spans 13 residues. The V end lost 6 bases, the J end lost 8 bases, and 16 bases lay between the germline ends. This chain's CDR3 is CASRQQGGYGYTF. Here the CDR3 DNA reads TGTGCCAGCAGACAACAGGGTGGTTACGGCTACACCTTC.

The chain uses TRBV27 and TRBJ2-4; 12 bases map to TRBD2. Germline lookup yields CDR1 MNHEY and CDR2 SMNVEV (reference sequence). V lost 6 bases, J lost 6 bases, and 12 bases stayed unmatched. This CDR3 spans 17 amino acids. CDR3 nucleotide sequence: TGTGCCAGCAGCCCCCGACTAGCGGGGGTACATCGAAACATTCAGTACTTC. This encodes CASSPRLAGVHRNIQYF.

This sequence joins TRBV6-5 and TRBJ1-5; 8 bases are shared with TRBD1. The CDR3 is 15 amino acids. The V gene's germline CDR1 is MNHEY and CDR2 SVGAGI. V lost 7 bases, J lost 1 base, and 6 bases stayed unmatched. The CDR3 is CASIVRGQSNQPQHF. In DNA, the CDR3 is TGTGCCAGCATCGTCAGGGGGCAGAGCAATCAGCCCCAGCATTTT.

CDR3 protein: CASSIGAGGARTEAFF. The CDR3 coding sequence is TGTGCCAGTAGTATCGGGGCAGGGGGCGCGAGGACTGAAGCTTTCTTT. The rearrangement links TRBV19 to TRBJ1-1; 8 bases align to TRBD1. This CDR3 is built from 16 residues. CDR1 and CDR2 from the germline V gene are LNHDA and SQIVND (reference sequence). V shed 3 bases, J shed 5 bases, and the junction held 11 bases outside the gene matches.

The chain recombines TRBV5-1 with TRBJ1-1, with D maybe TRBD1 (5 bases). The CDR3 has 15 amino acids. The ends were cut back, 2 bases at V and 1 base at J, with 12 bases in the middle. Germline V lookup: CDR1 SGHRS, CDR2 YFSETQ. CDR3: CASSLTGVSNTEAFF. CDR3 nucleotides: TGCGCCAGCAGCTTAACGGGGGTCTCGAACACTGAAGCTTTCTTT.

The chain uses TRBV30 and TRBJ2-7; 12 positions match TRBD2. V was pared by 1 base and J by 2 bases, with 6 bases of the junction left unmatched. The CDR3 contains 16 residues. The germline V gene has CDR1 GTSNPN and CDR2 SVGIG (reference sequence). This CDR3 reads CAWSGGTSGRTYEQYF. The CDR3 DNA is TGTGCCTGGAGTGGCGGGACTAGCGGGCGAACCTACGAGCAGTACTTC.